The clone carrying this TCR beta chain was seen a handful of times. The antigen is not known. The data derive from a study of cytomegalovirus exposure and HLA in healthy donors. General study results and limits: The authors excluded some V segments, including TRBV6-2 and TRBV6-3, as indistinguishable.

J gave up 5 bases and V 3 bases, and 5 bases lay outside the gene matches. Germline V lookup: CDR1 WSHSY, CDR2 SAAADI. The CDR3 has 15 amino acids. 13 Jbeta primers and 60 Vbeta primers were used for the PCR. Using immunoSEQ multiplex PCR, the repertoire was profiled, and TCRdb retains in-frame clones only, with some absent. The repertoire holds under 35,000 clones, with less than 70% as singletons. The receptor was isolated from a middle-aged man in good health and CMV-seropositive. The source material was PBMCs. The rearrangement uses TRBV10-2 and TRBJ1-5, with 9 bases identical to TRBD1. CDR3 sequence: CASSDKRTGDQPQHF. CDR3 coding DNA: TGCGCCAGCAGTGATAAGAGGACAGGGGATCAGCCCCAGCATTTT.